This TCR beta chain derives from a study of tumor-infiltrating lymphocytes in primary liver carcinoma (dated by TCRdb to the late 2010s). General notes on the study: A handful of patients with histopathologically diagnosed primary liver carcinoma underwent surgical resection in China between late 2015 and March 2016. The five patients, three men and two women aged 30 to 69 years, had hepatocellular carcinoma (four) or combined HCC and intrahepatic cholangiocarcinoma (one). TCRbeta repertoire sequencing, expression microarrays and whole-exome sequencing were combined in the study across five regions of each liver tumor, with adjacent normal tissue and blood also included. A total of roughly 35 specimens from 5 patients underwent TCRbeta repertoire sequencing, comprising around 25 tumor regions, 5 adjacent noncancerous liver tissues and 5 peripheral blood samples. Technical replicate repertoires showed high reproducibility, with mean shared-clone rates around 0.9 and correlation coefficients above 0.95. The five patients had tumors of stage T1-T3 N0M0, with maximum diameters ranging from 4.2 to 10 cm. Each sample produced about 3.65 to 7.13 million productive TCRbeta reads, and read depth showed no significant difference between tissue types. Paper-wide results and their limitations: Only five patients were included in the study, and the authors note that the findings should be validated in a larger study. Comparison of CD4+ and CD8+ T cell repertoires was precluded by the use of bulk unsorted samples. A significantly larger repertoire fraction was made up by the top 250 clones in tumors than in blood (p = 0.039). Consistent with antigen-driven expansion, pairs of tumor regions showed higher repertoire overlap (mean roughly 35%) than either tumor-adjacent pairs (around 17%) or tumor-blood pairs (approximately 15%). Only the TCR beta chain was sequenced, so true repertoire diversity is likely underestimated because unpaired alpha chains were not captured.

As for this clonotype: Its specific antigen is unknown. The junction shows a germline mismatch at one end, possibly a read error.

There are 17 amino acids in the CDR3, from cysteine to phenylalanine inclusive. Solely the CDR3 DNA is kept, with 51 bases framed from the first base. CDR1 MGHRA and CDR2 YSYEKL are derived from the germline V gene. RNA from unsorted whole blood was extracted with TRIzol reagent, and germline DNA was obtained with the DNeasy Blood & Tissue kit. Chronic HBV infection was present in the patients, and the patients were treatment-naive at sampling. Before surgery, roughly 4 milliliters of peripheral blood were collected into K2EDTA tubes. TCRbeta-specific cDNA was reverse-transcribed from 500 ng total RNA using a constant-region primer and ProtoScript II reverse transcriptase. Three nested multiplex PCR rounds, following a slightly modified ARM-PCR procedure, were used to build the TCRbeta libraries. Multiplex TRBV1-TRBV30 forward primers and a Cbeta reverse primer were used in the first two PCR rounds, each of which was run for approximately 9 cycles. A final 25-cycle PCR with Deep VentR polymerase added sample barcodes and Illumina adapters. Before sequencing, amplicons of 200-500 bp were gel-purified using a QIAquick gel extraction kit. An Illumina HiSeq 2500 was used to sequence the TCRbeta amplicons with 250-bp paired-end reads. Per the source publication's procedure: Reads were quality-trimmed with Trimmomatic v0.33, and paired reads were merged with FLASH v1.2.11 to recover full CDR3 sequences. V, D and J germline segments were assigned to the rearranged TCRbeta sequences by MiGEC v1.2.1b. Clonotype statistics and Shannon-Wiener diversity indices were computed with VDJtools v1.0.0. Except for diversity analysis, only each sample's 250 most abundant clonotypes were used in subsequent analyses to reduce sampling bias. TCRdb trimmed public reads at Q25 via fastp, called clones via MiXCR and kept in-frame beta chains. Identical CDR3 protein sequences are pooled into one entry, listed with their most common genes and DNA. The V and J calls and clone size come from TCRdb's table, not from the authors' own analysis. This sample has about 180,000 distinct CDR3 sequences in its table, and about 60% of those were observed once. In total, the top ten clones hold approximately 70% of the sample.

The specimen was peripheral blood. This TCR derives from a man between 40 and 49 years old with primary liver carcinoma and hepatitis B virus infection. Rearrangement joined TRBV4-1 to TRBJ2-7; 7 central bases correspond to TRBD1. The DNA reads as follows: TGCCCCAGCAGCCTAGTCGCCGGGACAGTGGTAACCCACGAGCAGTACTTC. Translation gives CPSSLVAGTVVTHEQYF.